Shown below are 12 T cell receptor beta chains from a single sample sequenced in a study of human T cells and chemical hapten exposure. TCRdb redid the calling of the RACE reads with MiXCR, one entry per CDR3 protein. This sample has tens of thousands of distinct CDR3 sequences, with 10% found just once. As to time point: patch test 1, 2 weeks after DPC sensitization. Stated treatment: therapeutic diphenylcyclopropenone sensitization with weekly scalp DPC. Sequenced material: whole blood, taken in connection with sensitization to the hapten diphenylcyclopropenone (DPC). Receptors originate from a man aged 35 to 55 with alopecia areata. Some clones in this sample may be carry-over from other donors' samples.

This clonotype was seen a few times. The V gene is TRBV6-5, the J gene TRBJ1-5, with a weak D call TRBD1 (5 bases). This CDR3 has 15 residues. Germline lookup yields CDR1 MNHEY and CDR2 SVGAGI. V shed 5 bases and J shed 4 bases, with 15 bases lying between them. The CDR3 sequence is CASSTVDSRNQPQHF. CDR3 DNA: TGTGCCAGCAGTACAGTAGACAGCCGTAATCAGCCCCAGCATTTT.

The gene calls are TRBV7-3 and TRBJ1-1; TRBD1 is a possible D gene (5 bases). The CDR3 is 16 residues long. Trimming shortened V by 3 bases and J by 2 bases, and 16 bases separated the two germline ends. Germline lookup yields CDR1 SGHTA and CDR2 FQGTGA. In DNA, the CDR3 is TGTGCCAGCAGCTTCCACATGGGGGGAGGAAACACTGAAGCTTTCTTT. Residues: CASSFHMGGGNTEAFF. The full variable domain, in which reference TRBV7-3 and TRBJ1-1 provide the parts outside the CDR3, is GAGVSQTPSNKVTEKGKYVELRCDPISGHTALYWYRQSLGQGPEFLIYFQGTGAADDSGLPNDRFFAVRPEGSVSTLKIQRTERGDSAVYLCASSFHMGGGNTEAFFGQGTRLTVV.

CDR3 in DNA: TGCAGTGCTAGAGATCCTTGGGACGAAAACAATCAGCCCCAGCATTTT. Amino acid sequence: CSARDPWDENNQPQHF. The rearrangement joins TRBV20-1 to TRBJ1-5; a possible D gene is TRBD1 (5 bases). Germline V gives CDR1 DFQATT, CDR2 SNEGSKA (reference sequence). The ends were cut back, 0 bases at V and 3 bases at J, with 15 bases in the middle. CDR3 length equals 16 residues.

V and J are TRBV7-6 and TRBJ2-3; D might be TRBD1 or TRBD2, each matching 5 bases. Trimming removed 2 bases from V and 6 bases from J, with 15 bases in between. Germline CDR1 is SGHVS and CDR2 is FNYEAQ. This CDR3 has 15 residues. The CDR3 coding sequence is TGTGCCAGCAGCTTATGGGGGACCGCCGGCGATACGCAGTATTTT. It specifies CASSLWGTAGDTQYF.

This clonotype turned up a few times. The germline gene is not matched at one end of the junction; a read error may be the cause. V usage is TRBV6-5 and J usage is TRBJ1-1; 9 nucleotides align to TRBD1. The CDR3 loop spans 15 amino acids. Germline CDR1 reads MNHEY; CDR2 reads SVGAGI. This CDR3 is CASREPGTGTGRLSF. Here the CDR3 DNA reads TGTGCCAGCAGGGAACCCGGGACAGGGACGGGGCGCTTAAGCTTT.

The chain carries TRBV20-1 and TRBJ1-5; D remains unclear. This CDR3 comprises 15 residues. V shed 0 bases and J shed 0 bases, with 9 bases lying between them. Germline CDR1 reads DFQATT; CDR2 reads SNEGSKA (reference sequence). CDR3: CSAREAGISNQPQHF. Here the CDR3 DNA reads TGCAGTGCTAGAGAGGCAGGAATTAGCAATCAGCCCCAGCATTTT.

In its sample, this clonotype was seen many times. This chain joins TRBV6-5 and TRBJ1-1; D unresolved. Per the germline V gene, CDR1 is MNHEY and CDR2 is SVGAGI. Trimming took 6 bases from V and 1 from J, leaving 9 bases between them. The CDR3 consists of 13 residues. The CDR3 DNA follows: TGTGCCAGCAGGGGAGGAAAGAACACTGAAGCTTTCTTT. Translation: CASRGGKNTEAFF.

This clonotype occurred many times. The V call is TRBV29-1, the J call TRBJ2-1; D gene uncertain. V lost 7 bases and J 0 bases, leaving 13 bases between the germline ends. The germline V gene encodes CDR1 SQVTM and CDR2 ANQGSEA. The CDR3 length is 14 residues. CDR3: CSAYPFSSYNEQFF. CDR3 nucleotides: TGCAGCGCCTACCCCTTTAGCTCCTACAATGAGCAGTTCTTC.

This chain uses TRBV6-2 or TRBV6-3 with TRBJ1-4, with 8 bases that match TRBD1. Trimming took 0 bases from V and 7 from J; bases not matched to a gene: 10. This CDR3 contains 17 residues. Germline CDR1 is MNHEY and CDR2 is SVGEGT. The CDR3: CASSYSADRVGVEKLFF. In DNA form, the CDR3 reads TGTGCCAGCAGTTACTCCGCGGACAGGGTCGGTGTTGAAAAACTGTTTTTT.

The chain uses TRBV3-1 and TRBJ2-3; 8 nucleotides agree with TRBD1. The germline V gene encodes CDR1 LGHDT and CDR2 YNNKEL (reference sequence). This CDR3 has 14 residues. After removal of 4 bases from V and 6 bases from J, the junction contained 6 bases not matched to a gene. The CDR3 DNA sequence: TGTGCCAGCAGCCCGACAGGGGTCGGGGATACGCAGTATTTT. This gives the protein CASSPTGVGDTQYF.

The CDR3 coding sequence is TGTGCCAGCTCACCGGGTGGAGAAAACATTCAGTACTTC. Protein product: CASSPGGENIQYF. This chain joins TRBV18 and TRBJ2-4; D is uncertain. The CDR3 is 13 residues long. V was cut by 3 bases and J by 5 bases, with 8 bases left in between. Germline CDR1 and CDR2: KGHSH and LQKENI. Based on the CDR3 plus reference TRBV18 and TRBJ2-4, the full variable domain is NAGVMQNPRHLVRRRGQEARLRCSPMKGHSHVYWYRQLPEEGLKFMVYLQKENIIDESGMPKERFSAEFPKEGPSILRIQQVVRGDSAAYFCASSPGGENIQYFGAGTRLSVL.

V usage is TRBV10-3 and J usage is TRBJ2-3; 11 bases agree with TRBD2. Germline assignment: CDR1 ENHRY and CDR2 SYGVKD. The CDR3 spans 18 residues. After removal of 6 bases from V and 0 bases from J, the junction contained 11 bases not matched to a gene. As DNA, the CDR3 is TGTGCCATCAGCTCCTTGTTAGCGGGAGGGTCCAGCACAGATACGCAGTATTTT. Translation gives CAISSLLAGGSSTDTQYF.